The entry below gives a single TCR beta chain sequence along with its context. Study processing details: Amplified reference gene primers provided the basis for estimating nucleated cell counts. Method: immunoSEQ multiplex PCR; TCRdb's copy keeps in-frame clones and lacks some. The V and J calls and clone size are taken from that table; D and trimming were inferred from the DNA. The repertoire holds about 200,000 clones, with approximately 82% as singletons. The sample originates from a study of blood T cell repertoires in COVID-19. Study summary: The United States, Italy and Spain provided the acute and convalescent COVID-19 samples. PBMCs, B-cell-depleted T cells, or T cells were the source of the cDNA or gDNA that made up the material.

Germline V gene data show CDR1 as MDHEN and CDR2 as SYDVKM. Trimming removed 1 base from V and 5 bases from J; junction bases left unmatched: 2. The CDR3 runs to 14 residues. This clonotype originated in a human donor with acute or convalescent COVID-19. The donor label of this sample is uncertain. Source material: peripheral blood. This chain links TRBV28 with TRBJ2-5, with 9 bases that match TRBD2. CDR3 bases: TGTGCCAGCAGTTTATTGGCGGGAGGGGAGACCCAGTACTTC. Amino acids: CASSLLAGGETQYF.